This paragraph reports one T cell receptor (beta chain). Antigen: not known. At cycle 4 day 1, cycle 7 day 1, and baseline, blood was sampled. This sample is drawn from a study of OX40 agonist ivuxolimab in advanced cancers. Whole-study findings and limits: Blood T cells, both CD4+ and CD8+, expanded clonally by week 6 at 0.1 to 3.0 mg/kg.

The assay was immunoSEQ multiplex PCR, and TCRdb's table has in-frame clones only and misses some. The table lists 100,000 or so clones, 85% to 95% of them singletons. The sequencing used CD4+ or CD8+ T cells sorted from blood, collected in a trial of the OX40 agonist ivuxolimab. The clonotype comes from an adult with an advanced solid tumor such as melanoma, head and neck, liver or kidney cancer.

In DNA, the CDR3 is TGTGCCAGCAGCTTAAGGGGACAGGGAGAGACCCAGTACTTC. Its protein is CASSLRGQGETQYF. The rearrangement joins TRBV7-3 to TRBJ2-5; 9 nucleotides agree with TRBD1. The CDR3 has 14 residues. V lost 1 base and J lost 4; bases outside the gene matches: 1. The V gene's germline CDR1 is SGHTA and CDR2 FQGTGA.